One T cell receptor (beta chain) is described in this entry. The CDR3 covers 16 residues. Germline V gives CDR1 MNHNY, CDR2 SVGAGI (reference sequence). Germline trimming cut 2 bases from V and 0 bases from J; bases unmatched to any gene: 0. This sample is part of a study of blood T cell repertoires in COVID-19. At the level of the study: Spain, Italy and the United States supplied samples that represented acute and convalescent COVID-19. PBMCs, B-cell-depleted T cells, or T cells were the source of the cDNA or gDNA that made up the material.

In the authors' workflow: Using reference gene primer amplification, nucleated cell counts were estimated. The table came from immunoSEQ multiplex PCR; TCRdb's copy has only in-frame clones and leaves some out. V and J calls and clone size come straight from that table; D and trimming were deduced from the DNA. The sample yields about 43,000 clones, about 90% seen once. The receptor comes from a human donor in a cohort sampled during active COVID-19. The specimen was peripheral blood. The chain combines TRBV6-6 with TRBJ2-2, with 10 bases aligning to TRBD1. CDR3 sequence reads: CASSYGQGANTGELFF. The CDR3, as DNA: TGTGCCAGCAGTTACGGACAGGGGGCGAACACCGGGGAGCTGTTTTTT.